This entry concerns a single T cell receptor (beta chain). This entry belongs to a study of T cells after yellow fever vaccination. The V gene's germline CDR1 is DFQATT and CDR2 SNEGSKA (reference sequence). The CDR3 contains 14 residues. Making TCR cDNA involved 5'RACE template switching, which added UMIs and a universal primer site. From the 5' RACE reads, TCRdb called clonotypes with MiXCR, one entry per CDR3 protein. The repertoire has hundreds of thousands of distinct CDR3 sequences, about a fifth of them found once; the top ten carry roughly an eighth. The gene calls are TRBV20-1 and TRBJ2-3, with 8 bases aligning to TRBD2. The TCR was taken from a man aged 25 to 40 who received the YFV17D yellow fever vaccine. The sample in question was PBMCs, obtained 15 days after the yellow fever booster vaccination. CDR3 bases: TGCTCCGCCCTGCGGGGGGTTAGCACAGATACGCAGTATTTT. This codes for CSALRGVSTDTQYF.